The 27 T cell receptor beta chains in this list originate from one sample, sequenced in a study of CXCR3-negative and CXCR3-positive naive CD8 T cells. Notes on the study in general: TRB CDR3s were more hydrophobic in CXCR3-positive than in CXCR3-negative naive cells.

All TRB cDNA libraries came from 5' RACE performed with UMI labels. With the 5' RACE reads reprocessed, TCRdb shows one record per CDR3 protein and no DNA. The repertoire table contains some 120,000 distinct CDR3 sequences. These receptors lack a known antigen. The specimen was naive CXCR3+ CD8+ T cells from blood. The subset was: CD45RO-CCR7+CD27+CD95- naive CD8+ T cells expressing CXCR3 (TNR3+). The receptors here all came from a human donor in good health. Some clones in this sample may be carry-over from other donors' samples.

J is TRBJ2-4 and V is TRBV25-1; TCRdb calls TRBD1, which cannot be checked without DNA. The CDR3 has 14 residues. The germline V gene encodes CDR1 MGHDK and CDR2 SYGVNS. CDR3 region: CASPGTVAKNIQYF.

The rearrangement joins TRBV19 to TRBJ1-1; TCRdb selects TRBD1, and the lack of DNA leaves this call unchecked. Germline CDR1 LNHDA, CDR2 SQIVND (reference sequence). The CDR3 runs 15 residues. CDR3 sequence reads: CASSIFSGGATEAFF.

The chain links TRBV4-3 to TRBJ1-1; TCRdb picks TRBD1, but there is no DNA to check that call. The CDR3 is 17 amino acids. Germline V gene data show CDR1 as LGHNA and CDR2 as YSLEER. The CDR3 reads CASSQDRGAVIGTEAFF.

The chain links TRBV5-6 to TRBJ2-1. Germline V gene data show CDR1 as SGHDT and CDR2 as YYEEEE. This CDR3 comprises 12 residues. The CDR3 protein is CASSLAPQVVLF.

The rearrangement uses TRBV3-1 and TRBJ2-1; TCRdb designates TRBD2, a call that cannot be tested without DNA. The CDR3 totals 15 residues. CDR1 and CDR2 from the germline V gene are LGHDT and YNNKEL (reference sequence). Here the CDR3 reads CASSQGTSSFWEQFF.

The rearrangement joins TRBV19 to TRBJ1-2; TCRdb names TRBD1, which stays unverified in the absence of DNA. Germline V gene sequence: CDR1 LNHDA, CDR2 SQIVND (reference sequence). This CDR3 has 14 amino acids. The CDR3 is CASRGQESLYGYTF.

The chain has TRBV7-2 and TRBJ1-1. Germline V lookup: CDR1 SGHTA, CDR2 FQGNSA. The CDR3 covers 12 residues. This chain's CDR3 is CASSLGFTEAFF.

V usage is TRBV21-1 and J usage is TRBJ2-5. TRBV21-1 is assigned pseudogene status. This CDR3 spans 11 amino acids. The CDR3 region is CASSKVWTQYF.

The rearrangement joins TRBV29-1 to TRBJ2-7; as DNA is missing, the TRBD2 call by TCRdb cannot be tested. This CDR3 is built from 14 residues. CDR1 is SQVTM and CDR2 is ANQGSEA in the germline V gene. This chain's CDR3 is CSVEVSGSTYEQYF.

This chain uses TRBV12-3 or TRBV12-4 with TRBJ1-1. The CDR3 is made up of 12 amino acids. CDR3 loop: CASHGGPAEAFF.

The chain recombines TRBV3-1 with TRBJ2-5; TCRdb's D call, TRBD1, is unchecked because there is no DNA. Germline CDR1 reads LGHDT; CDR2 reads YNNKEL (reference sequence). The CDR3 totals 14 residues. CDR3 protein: CASSPLTGQETQYF.

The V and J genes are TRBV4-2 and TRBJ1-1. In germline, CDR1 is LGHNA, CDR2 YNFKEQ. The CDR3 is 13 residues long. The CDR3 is CASSQVVGTEAFF.

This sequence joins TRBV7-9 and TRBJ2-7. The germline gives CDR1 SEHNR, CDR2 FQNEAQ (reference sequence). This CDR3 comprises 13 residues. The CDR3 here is CASSLSPPYEQYF.

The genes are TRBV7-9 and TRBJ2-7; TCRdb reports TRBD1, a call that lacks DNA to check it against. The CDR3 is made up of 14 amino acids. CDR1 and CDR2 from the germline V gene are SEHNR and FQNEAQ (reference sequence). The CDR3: CASSYRDSAYEQYF. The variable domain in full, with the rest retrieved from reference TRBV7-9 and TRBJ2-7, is DTGVSQNPRHKITKRGQNVTFRCDPISEHNRLYWYRQTLGQGPEFLTYFQNEAQLEKSRLLSDRFSAERPKGSFSTLEIQRTEQGDSAMYLCASSYRDSAYEQYFGPGTRLTVT.

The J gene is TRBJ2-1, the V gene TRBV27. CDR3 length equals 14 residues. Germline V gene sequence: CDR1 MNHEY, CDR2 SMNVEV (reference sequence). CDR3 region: CASAVLASYNEQFF.

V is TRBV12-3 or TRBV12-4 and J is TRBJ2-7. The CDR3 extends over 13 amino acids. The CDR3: CASRLAQYYEQYF.

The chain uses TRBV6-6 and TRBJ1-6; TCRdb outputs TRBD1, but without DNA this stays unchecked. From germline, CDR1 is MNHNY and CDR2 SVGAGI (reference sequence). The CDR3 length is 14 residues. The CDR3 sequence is CASRNRGPNSPLHF.

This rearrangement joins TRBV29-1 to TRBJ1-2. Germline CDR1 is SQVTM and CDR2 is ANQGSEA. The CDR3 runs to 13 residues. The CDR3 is CSVEGPETIGYTF.

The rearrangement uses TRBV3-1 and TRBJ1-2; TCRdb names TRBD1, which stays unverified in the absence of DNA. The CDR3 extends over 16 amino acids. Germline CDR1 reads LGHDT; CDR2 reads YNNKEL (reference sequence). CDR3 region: CASSHPTGTGGDGYTF.

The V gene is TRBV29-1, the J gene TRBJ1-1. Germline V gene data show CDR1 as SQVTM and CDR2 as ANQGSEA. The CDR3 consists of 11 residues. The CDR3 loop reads CSVDGGVDDPF.

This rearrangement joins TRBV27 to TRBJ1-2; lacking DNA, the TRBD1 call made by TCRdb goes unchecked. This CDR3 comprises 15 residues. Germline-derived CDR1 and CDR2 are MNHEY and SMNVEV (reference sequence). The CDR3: CASSIGQGAHYGYTF.

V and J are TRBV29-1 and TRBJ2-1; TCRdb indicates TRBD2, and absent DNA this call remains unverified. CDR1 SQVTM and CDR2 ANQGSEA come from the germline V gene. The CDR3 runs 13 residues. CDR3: CSVEGEVYNEQFF.

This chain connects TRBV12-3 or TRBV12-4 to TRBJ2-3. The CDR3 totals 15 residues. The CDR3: CASSLGSGSTDTQYF.

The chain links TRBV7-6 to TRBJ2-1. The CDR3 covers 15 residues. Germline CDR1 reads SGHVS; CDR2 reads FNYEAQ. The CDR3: CASSLEAVSYNEQFF.

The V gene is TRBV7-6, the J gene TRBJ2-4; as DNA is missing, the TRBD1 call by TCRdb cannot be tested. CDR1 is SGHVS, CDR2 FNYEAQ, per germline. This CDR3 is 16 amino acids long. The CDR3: CASSSGTGTEKNIQYF.

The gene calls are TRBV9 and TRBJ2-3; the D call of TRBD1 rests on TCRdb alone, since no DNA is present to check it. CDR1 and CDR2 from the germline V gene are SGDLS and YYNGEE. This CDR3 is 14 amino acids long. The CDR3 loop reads CASSASPPTDTQYF.

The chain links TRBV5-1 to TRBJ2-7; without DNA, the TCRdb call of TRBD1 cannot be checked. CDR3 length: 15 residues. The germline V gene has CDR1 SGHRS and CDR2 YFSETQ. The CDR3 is CASSQERDMSYEQYF.